This T cell receptor beta chain originates from a study of blood T cells in healthy people across ages. Findings of the study overall: PBMCs were not sorted, which prevented a conclusive comparison of naive versus antigen-experienced cells. The unknown donor CMV status may have confounded expanded clonotype changes.

From germline, CDR1 is SGHTA and CDR2 FQGTGA. Trimming stripped 5 bases from V and 1 base from J, with 18 bases between. The CDR3 loop spans 17 amino acids. Worth noting for this clonotype: Its target is not known.

Next came a second PCR, run for roughly 7 to 12 cycles, which used a sample-barcoded 5' primer along with a J-beta primer mix. A template-switch adaptor containing 12 random nucleotides labeled each cDNA molecule. TCRdb re-called the 5' RACE reads through MiXCR, storing one row per CDR3 protein. This table holds 750,000 to 950,000 distinct CDR3 sequences, 25% to 35% found once. This same sample was also part of a study on T cells of mothers and their children. In that study: Every microgram of extracted RNA entered cDNA synthesis, around 1.4 ug per 15 ul.

The chain links TRBV7-3 to TRBJ2-1, with D unresolved. The receptor comes from a woman aged 40 to 55 in good health. Source material: blood. The CDR3 sequence: CASSQRPTGGSYNEQFF. CDR3 nucleotides: TGTGCCAGCAGCCAACGGCCTACCGGTGGGTCCTACAATGAGCAGTTCTTC.